The clone carrying this T cell receptor beta chain was observed a few times. Its target is unknown. Excluded were patients with other autoimmune diseases, uncontrolled infections, pregnancy or lactation. The sample comes from a study of Graves' ophthalmopathy and Graves' hyperthyroidism. Study observations and caveats: Forecasting of ophthalmopathy progression by the model achieved 70.59% sensitivity and more than 72% specificity.

RNA transcripts served as template for amplifying TCR beta CDR3 sequences. HTBI primers primed a first-round RT-PCR, and a second-round multiplex PCR followed. Each CDR3 protein is one row after TCRdb ran MiXCR on the multiplex PCR reads. Of around 400,000 distinct CDR3 sequences in the sample, roughly 21% were seen once. Sequenced input: peripheral blood. The receptor comes from a woman younger than 35 with stable Graves' hyperthyroidism.

CDR3 nucleotide sequence: TGTGCCAGCAGCCCCGACCTTACTAGCGACGAGACCCAGTACTTC. It encodes CASSPDLTSDETQYF. This chain joins TRBV11-2 and TRBJ2-5, with TRBD2 identical over 7 bases. Germline V CDR1 and CDR2: SGHAT, FQNNGV. V lost 5 bases and J lost 5; bases outside the gene matches: 11. The length of the CDR3 is 15 residues.